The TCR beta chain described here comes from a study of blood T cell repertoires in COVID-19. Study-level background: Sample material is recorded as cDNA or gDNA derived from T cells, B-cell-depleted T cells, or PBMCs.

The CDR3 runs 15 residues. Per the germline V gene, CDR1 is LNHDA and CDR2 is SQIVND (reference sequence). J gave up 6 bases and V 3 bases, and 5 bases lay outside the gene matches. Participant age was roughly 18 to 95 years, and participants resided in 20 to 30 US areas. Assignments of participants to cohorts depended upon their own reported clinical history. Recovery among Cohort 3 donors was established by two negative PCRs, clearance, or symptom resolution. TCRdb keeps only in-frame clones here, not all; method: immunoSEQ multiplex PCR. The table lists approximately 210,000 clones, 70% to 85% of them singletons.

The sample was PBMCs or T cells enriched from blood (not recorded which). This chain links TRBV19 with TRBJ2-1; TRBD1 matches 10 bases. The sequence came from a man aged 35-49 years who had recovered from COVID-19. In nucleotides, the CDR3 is TGTGCCAGTAGTATTCTGGGACAGGGGTTCAATGAGCAGTTCTTC. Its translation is CASSILGQGFNEQFF.